The 30 T cell receptor beta chains given below trace back to one sample, sequenced in a study of shared clonotypes between healthy human individuals. Measured with immunoSEQ multiplex PCR; TCRdb has only the in-frame clones, and not every one. This repertoire shows under 2.5 million clones, 85% to 95% found once; its top ten account for 0.3% to 0.45%. Sequencing was done on a sample of naive CD4+ T cells from PBMCs. Noted subset: CD45RA+ positively selected. These receptors were obtained from a man younger than 35 in good health. Some clones in this sample may be carry-over from other donors' samples.

V is TRBV6-1 and J is TRBJ2-3; TRBD2 is a possible D gene (6 bases). Germline V gene data show CDR1 as MNHNS and CDR2 as SASEGT. V was trimmed by 5 bases and J by 7 bases, leaving 13 bases between them. The CDR3 is 13 amino acids. The CDR3 nucleotides are TGTGCCAGCAGTCCGTCCGCGGGACATACGCAGTATTTT. Protein sequence: CASSPSAGHTQYF.

Worth noting for this clone: The sample carries other DNA sequences with the same CDR3. The rearrangement joins TRBV28 to TRBJ1-1; D ambiguous. With 5 bases removed from V and 1 base from J, the gap between germline ends came to 8 bases. Germline CDR1 and CDR2: MDHEN and SYDVKM. The CDR3 consists of 13 residues. The CDR3 DNA reads as TGTGCCAGCAGTAGGAGTCCGAACACTGAAGCTTTCTTT. It specifies CASSRSPNTEAFF.

The chain couples TRBV5-4 to TRBJ2-1; possible D gene TRBD2, 6 bases. Between the trimmed V and J ends, which lost 3 bases and 9 bases, there was a span of 16 bases. Per the germline V gene, CDR1 is SGHNT and CDR2 is YYREEE (reference sequence). The CDR3 is 14 amino acids. The CDR3 DNA follows: TGTGCCAGCAGCTCCTTACGGGAGAGGGGTGAGCAGTTCTTC. It encodes CASSSLRERGEQFF.

This chain links TRBV2 with TRBJ2-5; D is perhaps TRBD1 (5 bases). This CDR3 spans 13 amino acids. The V gene lost 2 bases and the J gene lost 4 bases, with 8 bases spanning the gap. Germline V gene sequence: CDR1 SNHLY, CDR2 FYNNEI. Here the CDR3 DNA reads TGTGCCAGCAGTGAAATGGGGCTAGAGACCCAGTACTTC. Residues: CASSEMGLETQYF.

The CDR3 is CASSRTANTGELFF. Written as DNA, the CDR3 is TGTGCCAGCAGTCGCACAGCGAACACCGGGGAGCTGTTTTTT. The rearrangement joins TRBV27 to TRBJ2-2; D remains unclear. Germline V lookup: CDR1 MNHEY, CDR2 SMNVEV (reference sequence). CDR3 length: 14 amino acids. V gave up 5 bases and J gave up 0 bases, with 7 bases separating them.

The gene calls are TRBV10-1 and TRBJ2-3; 11 bases match TRBD2. The V segment lost 5 bases and the J segment 4 bases; nucleotides outside the gene matches: 2. The CDR3 extends over 14 amino acids. The germline V gene has CDR1 WNHNN and CDR2 SYGVQD (reference sequence). The CDR3 DNA follows: TGCGCCAGCAGTAGACTAGCGGGATCAGATACGCAGTATTTT. Translating it yields CASSRLAGSDTQYF.

This sequence joins TRBV11-2 and TRBJ1-2; no reliable D call. The V end was cut by 5 bases, the J end by 8 bases, with 15 bases between. Germline CDR1 and CDR2: SGHAT and FQNNGV. The length of the CDR3 is 13 residues. The CDR3 spells CASSPSLASGYTF. The CDR3 DNA is TGTGCCAGCAGCCCAAGCCTGGCGTCCGGCTACACCTTC.

The rearrangement links TRBV6-6 to TRBJ1-1; the D gene is possibly TRBD1 (6 bases). Germline-derived CDR1 and CDR2 are MNHNY and SVGAGI (reference sequence). This CDR3 comprises 13 residues. Between the trimmed V and J ends, which lost 10 bases and 0 bases, there was a span of 12 bases. The CDR3 DNA is TGTGCCACGCAGGACAGTTTGAACACTGAAGCTTTCTTT. Translated, it gives CATQDSLNTEAFF.

The chain employs TRBV6-4 and TRBJ2-6; TRBD1 matches 7 bases. This CDR3 is built from 14 residues. CDR1 MRHNA and CDR2 SNTAGT come from the germline V gene. The V and J ends lost 6 bases and 6 bases, in that order; junction bases with no gene match: 5. CDR3 DNA: TGTGCCAGCAGAGCGACAGGGACGGCCAACGTCCTGACTTTC. This codes for CASRATGTANVLTF.

The rearrangement uses TRBV28 and TRBJ2-1; D unresolved. CDR3 length: 12 residues. V dropped 6 bases and J dropped 6 bases, with 9 bases sitting between them. In germline, CDR1 is MDHEN, CDR2 SYDVKM. CDR3 DNA sequence: TGTGCCAGCAGCCCCTCGACCAATGAGCAGTTCTTC. Its protein is CASSPSTNEQFF.

V is TRBV28 and J is TRBJ2-5; D may match TRBD1 or TRBD2 (5 bases each). This CDR3 region has 13 residues. Germline CDR1 MDHEN, CDR2 SYDVKM. The germline V and J ends were trimmed by 9 bases and 3 bases, with 14 bases remaining between them. Here the CDR3 reads CASKGRGKETQYF. The CDR3 nucleotides are TGTGCCAGTAAGGGACGGGGAAAAGAGACCCAGTACTTC. The whole variable domain, filled in from reference TRBV28 and TRBJ2-5, reads DVKVTQSSRYLVKRTGEKVFLECVQDMDHENMFWYRQDPGLGLRLIYFSYDVKMKEKGDIPEGYSVSREKKERFSLILESASTNQTSMYLCASKGRGKETQYFGPGTRLLVL.

This clone was seen only once. The chain recombines TRBV18 with TRBJ2-1; no reliable D call. From germline, CDR1 is KGHSH and CDR2 LQKENI. The V end was cut by 4 bases, the J end by 12 bases, with 13 bases between. The CDR3 contains 12 residues. CDR3 sequence: CASSRDRGAQFF. The CDR3, as DNA: TGTGCCAGCTCACGAGATCGTGGTGCGCAGTTCTTC.

The gene calls are TRBV6-5 and TRBJ2-5, with D uncertain. Germline assignment: CDR1 MNHEY and CDR2 SVGAGI. The CDR3 extends over 15 amino acids. V lost 0 bases and J lost 5, with 13 bases in between. CDR3 region: CASSYSGPTVETQYF. In nucleotides, the CDR3 is TGTGCCAGCAGTTACTCCGGCCCGACGGTCGAGACCCAGTACTTC.

The count of this clone is one. V gene TRBV28 combines with J gene TRBJ2-3; the match to TRBD1 covers 8 bases. Germline CDR1 reads MDHEN; CDR2 reads SYDVKM. The CDR3 runs 18 residues. J lost 1 base, V lost 7 bases, and 16 bases had no gene match. The DNA for the CDR3 is TGTGCCAGCACCGGTTGGACAGGGCAATCTCTGGGCACAGATACGCAGTATTTT. This sequence encodes CASTGWTGQSLGTDTQYF.

The rearrangement joins TRBV5-1 to TRBJ2-1; a weak D match, TRBD1 (6 bases). Germline V lookup: CDR1 SGHRS, CDR2 YFSETQ. Between the trimmed V and J ends, which lost 4 bases and 9 bases, there was a span of 17 bases. CDR3 length: 14 amino acids. CDR3 sequence (DNA): TGCGCCAGCAGCCTATACTCACAGGGAACTGAGCAGTTCTTC. It yields the protein CASSLYSQGTEQFF.

As to this clone: This CDR3 is also generated by other DNA sequences in the sample. The rearrangement joins TRBV5-4 to TRBJ2-7, with 7 nucleotides matching TRBD1. CDR3 size: 13 residues. Germline V CDR1 and CDR2: SGHNT, YYREEE (reference sequence). V lost 4 bases and J lost 3; bases outside the gene matches: 4. CDR3 in amino acids: CASSPGQSYEQYF. The DNA of the CDR3 is TGTGCCAGCAGCCCGGGACAGAGCTACGAGCAGTACTTC.

The chain combines TRBV7-3 with TRBJ2-7, with D tentatively TRBD2 (6 bases). This CDR3 region has 14 residues. Germline V gene lookup returns CDR1 SGHTA and CDR2 FQGTGA. The germline V and J ends were trimmed by 5 bases and 4 bases, with 15 bases remaining between them. The CDR3: CASSPTGERYEQYF. Written as DNA, the CDR3 is TGTGCCAGCAGCCCTACGGGAGAGAGGTACGAGCAGTACTTC.

This clone was detected a few times. The chain carries TRBV7-9 and TRBJ1-2; 11 nucleotides agree with TRBD1. The germline V gene encodes CDR1 SEHNR and CDR2 FQNEAQ (reference sequence). V lost 5 bases to trimming and J lost 4 bases; unmatched junction nucleotides: 6. This CDR3 comprises 15 residues. The CDR3 DNA sequence: TGTGCCAGCAGCCCGGACAGGGGGCGTATCTATGGCTACACCTTC. This codes for CASSPDRGRIYGYTF. Full variable domain (outside the CDR3, taken from reference TRBV7-9 and TRBJ1-2): DTGVSQNPRHKITKRGQNVTFRCDPISEHNRLYWYRQTLGQGPEFLTYFQNEAQLEKSRLLSDRFSAERPKGSFSTLEIQRTEQGDSAMYLCASSPDRGRIYGYTFGSGTRLTVV.

This chain links TRBV5-8 with TRBJ2-7; D possibly matches TRBD1 or TRBD2 (6 bases each). Trimming took 5 bases from V and 2 from J, leaving 17 bases between them. Germline values: CDR1 SGHTS, CDR2 YDEGEE. This CDR3 spans 15 amino acids. In DNA form, the CDR3 reads TGTGCCAGCAGAGTGTCGGGGGCGATGACCTACGAGCAGTACTTC. Protein product: CASRVSGAMTYEQYF.

This chain uses TRBV29-1 with TRBJ2-1, with D perhaps matching TRBD2 (5 bases). In germline, CDR1 is SQVTM, CDR2 ANQGSEA. The CDR3 loop spans 12 amino acids. V gave up 7 bases and J gave up 3 bases, with 10 bases separating them. This chain's CDR3 is CSGKRDYNEQFF. In DNA form, the CDR3 reads TGCAGCGGGAAACGGGACTACAATGAGCAGTTCTTC.

The chain uses TRBV11-2 and TRBJ2-1, with 8 bases fitting TRBD2. Germline loops: CDR1 SGHAT, CDR2 FQNNGV. The V gene end was trimmed by 7 bases and the J gene end by 3 bases; junction bases not matched to a gene: 11. The CDR3 is 16 residues long. The CDR3 nucleotides read TGTGCCAGCATGAATGTAGCGGGGCCACTCTACAATGAGCAGTTCTTC. This sequence encodes CASMNVAGPLYNEQFF.

This rearrangement joins TRBV2 to TRBJ2-1; 11 bases match TRBD2. The V and J ends lost 10 bases and 13 bases, in that order; junction bases with no gene match: 6. Germline V gene lookup returns CDR1 SNHLY and CDR2 FYNNEI. The CDR3 has 11 residues. CDR3 nucleotides: TGTGCCATAGATAGCGGGAGGGCCCAGTTCTTC. It encodes CAIDSGRAQFF.

CDR3 residues: CASSNGVGDPTEQYF. The CDR3 coding sequence is TGTGCCAGCAGTAACGGGGTCGGGGACCCTACCGAGCAGTACTTC. The V gene is TRBV2, the J gene TRBJ2-7; D possibly uses TRBD1 or TRBD2 (5 bases each). CDR3 length: 15 residues. Germline V lookup: CDR1 SNHLY, CDR2 FYNNEI. V was trimmed by 5 bases and J by 6 bases, leaving 20 bases between them.

The chain employs TRBV7-3 and TRBJ1-1, with 9 bases aligning to TRBD1. The CDR3 contains 15 residues. From germline, CDR1 is SGHTA and CDR2 FQGTGA. V gave up 5 bases and J gave up 3 bases; unmatched junction bases: 7. The CDR3: CASSHNRGLDTEAFF. The CDR3 region has the DNA TGTGCCAGCAGCCACAACAGGGGGCTGGACACTGAAGCTTTCTTT.

V gene TRBV9 combines with J gene TRBJ1-1; tentatively, D is TRBD1 (5 bases). The V end lost 0 bases, the J end lost 4 bases, and 13 bases lay between the germline ends. CDR1 and CDR2 (germline): SGDLS, YYNGEE. The length of the CDR3 is 15 residues. CDR3 DNA: TGTGCCAGCAGCGTAGATTGGGGGAGTTCCACTGAAGCTTTCTTT. This encodes CASSVDWGSSTEAFF.

The chain couples TRBV11-2 to TRBJ2-1; D not certain. This CDR3 spans 15 amino acids. The V and J ends lost 5 bases and 8 bases respectively, with 19 bases between them. The germline V gene has CDR1 SGHAT and CDR2 FQNNGV. The CDR3 region has the DNA TGTGCCAGCAGCCGGGTCTCTGATTCGGTCCATGAGCAGTTCTTC. Translated, it gives CASSRVSDSVHEQFF.

This clone was detected a few times. The rearrangement joins TRBV9 to TRBJ2-4; D remains unclear. With 3 bases removed from V and 6 bases from J, the gap between germline ends came to 16 bases. The V gene's germline CDR1 is SGDLS and CDR2 YYNGEE. This CDR3 comprises 15 residues. DNA of the CDR3: TGTGCCAGCAGCGCAACGATTGGGGATGGAAACATTCAGTACTTC. This encodes CASSATIGDGNIQYF. The whole variable domain, filled in from reference TRBV9 and TRBJ2-4, reads DSGVTQTPKHLITATGQRVTLRCSPRSGDLSVYWYQQSLDQGLQFLIQYYNGEERAKGNILERFSAQQFPDLHSELNLSSLELGDSALYFCASSATIGDGNIQYFGAGTRLSVL.

The V call is TRBV2, the J call TRBJ1-2; D is ambiguous. Germline V gene sequence: CDR1 SNHLY, CDR2 FYNNEI. The length of the CDR3 is 15 residues. The V end lost 1 base, the J end lost 6 bases, and 15 bases lay between the germline ends. CDR3 in amino acids: CASSEEHPTTDGYTF. CDR3 nucleotide sequence: TGTGCCAGCAGTGAAGAGCACCCCACAACGGATGGCTACACCTTC.

The V and J genes are TRBV29-1 and TRBJ2-3, with D tentatively TRBD1 (6 bases). Trimming removed 5 bases from V and 2 bases from J, with 11 bases in between. This CDR3 contains 13 residues. Germline V gene lookup returns CDR1 SQVTM and CDR2 ANQGSEA. Written as DNA, the CDR3 is TGCAGCGTTAGGGACACGGACACAGATACGCAGTATTTT. This translates into CSVRDTDTDTQYF.

The rearrangement joins TRBV10-2 to TRBJ2-7; D is ambiguous. Deletions cut 3 bases from V and 2 bases from J, with 14 bases between. Germline loops: CDR1 WSHSY, CDR2 SAAADI. CDR3 size: 15 residues. CDR3 loop: CASSDPTRQTYEQYF. In DNA, the CDR3 is TGCGCCAGCAGTGACCCCACGCGGCAGACCTACGAGCAGTACTTC.